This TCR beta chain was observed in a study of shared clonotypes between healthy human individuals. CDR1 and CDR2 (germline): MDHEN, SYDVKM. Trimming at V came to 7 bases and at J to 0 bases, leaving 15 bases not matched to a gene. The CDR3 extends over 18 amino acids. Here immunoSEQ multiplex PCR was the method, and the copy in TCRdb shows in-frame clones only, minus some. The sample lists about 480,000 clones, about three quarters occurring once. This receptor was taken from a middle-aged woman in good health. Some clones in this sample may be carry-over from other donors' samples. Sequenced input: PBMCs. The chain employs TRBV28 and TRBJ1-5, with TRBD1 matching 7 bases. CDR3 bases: TGTGCCAGCACCAGGGGGGAGGCCATGGGGTATAGCAATCAGCCCCAGCATTTT. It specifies CASTRGEAMGYSNQPQHF.